The rows below give T cell receptor beta chains drawn from one sample of a study of blood T cell repertoires in COVID-19. Sequencing used immunoSEQ multiplex PCR; TCRdb keeps in-frame clones, though not all of them. The sample gives about 120,000 clones, 82% of which show up once; 4% to 5.5% is in the top ten. Sample: peripheral blood. These receptors all stem from a woman in her sixties or seventies with acute or convalescent COVID-19. Both conserved end residues are part of each CDR3. Each record gives: V gene, J gene, D gene, clone size, CDR3 DNA, CDR3 protein. D genes are given only for firm matches. Size is stated for part of the rows, as once, few or many counts, or as a class when the clone is expanded.

TRBV6-5	TRBJ2-7	TRBD1	.	TGTGCCAGCACAGGGGGGACAGGGTCCTACGAGCAGTACTTC	CASTGGTGSYEQYF
TRBV7-6	TRBJ2-3	.	.	TGTGCCAGCAGCTCGGGTTGGACAACTAGCACAGATACGCAGTATTTT	CASSSGWTTSTDTQYF
TRBV20-1	TRBJ2-5	TRBD2	.	TGCAGTGCTAGTCTACTAGCGGGGGGCCTCCAAGAGACCCAGTACTTC	CSASLLAGGLQETQYF
TRBV6-6	TRBJ2-6	TRBD2	once	TGTGCCAGCAGTCCCTATTTCGGACTAGCGGGGTACTCTGGGGCCAACGTCCTGACTTTC	CASSPYFGLAGYSGANVLTF
TRBV7-2	TRBJ2-7	TRBD2	.	TGTGCCAGCAGCCAAGGGCTAGCGGAGTACTACGAGCAGTACTTC	CASSQGLAEYYEQYF
TRBV11-3	TRBJ1-2	.	.	TGTGCCAGCAGCGCCTCGAGTGGTGGCTACACCTTC	CASSASSGGYTF
TRBV11-3	TRBJ2-1	.	.	TGTGCCAGCAGCGCCGAGGATGAGCAGTTCTTC	CASSAEDEQFF
TRBV3-1/TRBV3-2	TRBJ2-1	.	.	TGTGCCAGCAGCCAAGATAGTAACCCGGGCTCCTACAATGAGCAGTTCTTC	CASSQDSNPGSYNEQFF
TRBV5-1	TRBJ1-4	TRBD1	once	TGCGCCAGCAAAGGGACAGGGGCCTATAATGAAAAACTGTTTTTT	CASKGTGAYNEKLFF
TRBV6-5	TRBJ2-2	TRBD1	.	TGTGCCAGCAGCGAGCTAGGGGGCCGAACCGGGGAGCTGTTTTTT	CASSELGGRTGELFF
TRBV3-1/TRBV3-2	TRBJ2-5	TRBD2	.	TGTGCCAGCAGCGAGAGACTAGCGGGGGGGCCTATCTTGGAGACCCAGTACTTC	CASSERLAGGPILETQYF
TRBV11-2	TRBJ1-4	.	.	TGTGCCAGCAGCTTTTCGGGGGGTAGTGAAAAACTGTTTTTT	CASSFSGGSEKLFF
TRBV2	TRBJ1-3	TRBD1	.	TGTGCCAGCAGTGACGTTGCCAGGGGGTCATCGTACTCTGGAAACACCATATATTTT	CASSDVARGSSYSGNTIYF
TRBV3-1/TRBV3-2	TRBJ2-6	TRBD1	.	TGTGCCAGCAGCCTCGGGACAGGGGGGGCCAACGTCCTGACTTTC	CASSLGTGGANVLTF
TRBV7-8	TRBJ2-3	TRBD1	.	TGTGCCAGCAGCCCTGACAGGGGGTTGACTAGCACAGATACGCAGTATTTT	CASSPDRGLTSTDTQYF
TRBV7-3	TRBJ2-2	.	.	TGTGCCAGCAGCTTAACGACTAACCCCACCGGGGAGCTGTTTTTT	CASSLTTNPTGELFF
TRBV3-1/TRBV3-2	TRBJ1-2	.	.	TGTGGAGCTAGTCAGAACAATGGCTACACCTTC	CGASQNNGYTF
TRBV4-1	TRBJ2-2	TRBD2	.	TGCGCCAGCAGCCTTATTTGGACTAGCGGGGGCTCTAACACCGGGGAGCTGTTTTTT	CASSLIWTSGGSNTGELFF
TRBV15	TRBJ1-2	.	.	TGTGCCACCAGCATGGGGACTACTAACTATGGCTACACCTTC	CATSMGTTNYGYTF
TRBV5-6	TRBJ2-1	.	.	TGTGCCAGCAGCTTGGGGGCGCAGGGGCGACCCTACAATGAGCAGTTCTTC	CASSLGAQGRPYNEQFF
TRBV19	TRBJ2-2	.	.	TGTGCCAGTAGTATATCTCCTCCGAACACCGGGGAGCTGTTTTTT	CASSISPPNTGELFF
TRBV7-2	TRBJ1-2	.	.	TGTGCCAGCAGCTTAGCGTCTCGGTCCTATGGCTACACCTTC	CASSLASRSYGYTF
TRBV6-5	TRBJ1-1	.	.	TGTGCCAGCAGTTACTCGCCGGGGACTGAAGCTTTCTTT	CASSYSPGTEAFF
TRBV11-3	TRBJ1-1	TRBD1	few	TGTGCCAGCAGCCCTGGGACAGGGACCTTGAACACTGAAGCTTTCTTT	CASSPGTGTLNTEAFF
TRBV10-2	TRBJ2-3	.	.	TGCGCCAGCAGTGAGCTGGTAGCAAGTAACCCGGATACGCAGTATTTT	CASSELVASNPDTQYF
TRBV7-2	TRBJ2-7	TRBD1	.	TGTGCCAGCAGCTCCCCCTCAGGCCGGGACAGGGGAAGCTCCTACGAGCAGTACTTC	CASSSPSGRDRGSSYEQYF
TRBV29-1	TRBJ1-2	TRBD1	.	TGCAGCGTAGACGGGACAGAAAACTATGGCTACACCTTC	CSVDGTENYGYTF
TRBV5-6	TRBJ1-2	.	.	TGTGCCAGCAGCTTGGGGACAGCCAACTATGGCTACACCTTC	CASSLGTANYGYTF
TRBV11-2	TRBJ2-3	TRBD2	.	TGTGCCAGCAGCCAGGGACTAGCGGGGGGGACAGATACGCAGTATTTT	CASSQGLAGGTDTQYF
TRBV2	TRBJ1-2	.	.	TGTGCCAGCAGTGCCAGTCTCTATGGCTACACCTTC	CASSASLYGYTF
TRBV6-5	TRBJ1-2	.	.	TGTGCCAGCAGAAAGCAGGGTAACTATGGCTACACCTTC	CASRKQGNYGYTF
TRBV30	TRBJ2-2	.	.	TGTGCCTGGAGTGTACTACGTAACGCTGTAATCGGGGAGCTGTTTTTT	CAWSVLRNAVIGELFF
TRBV3-1/TRBV3-2	TRBJ1-5	.	.	TGTGCCAGCAGCCTTGGCCCCAATCAGCCCCAGCATTTT	CASSLGPNQPQHF
TRBV3-1/TRBV3-2	TRBJ1-6	.	.	TGTGCCAGCAGCCCGCAGGGGCGCTCACCCCTCCACTTT	CASSPQGRSPLHF
TRBV2	TRBJ1-1	.	.	TGTGCCAGCAGGGGGGAGGGTCGGACTGAAGCTTTCTTT	CASRGEGRTEAFF
TRBV13	TRBJ2-7	.	.	TGTGCCAGCAGAGAGAGGGGGAATGCCTACGAGCAGTACTTC	CASRERGNAYEQYF
TRBV6-1	TRBJ2-3	.	few	TGTGCCAGCAGTGAACTTCAGGGCACCACAGATACGCAGTATTTT	CASSELQGTTDTQYF
TRBV7-9	TRBJ1-2	.	.	TGTGCCAGCAGCAGCAGGGGTAACTATGGCTACACCTTC	CASSSRGNYGYTF
TRBV7-8	TRBJ2-6	.	.	TGTGCCAGCAGCCCGAGTATACGGCAGACATTCTCTGGGGCCAACGTCCTGACTTTC	CASSPSIRQTFSGANVLTF
TRBV3-1/TRBV3-2	TRBJ2-7	TRBD1	once	TGTGCCAGCAGCACGCGGACAGGGGGCCAAATAGGGACCTACGAGCAGTACTTC	CASSTRTGGQIGTYEQYF
TRBV9	TRBJ1-2	.	.	TGTGCCAGCAGCACACAGGGTCGCGGCTACACCTTC	CASSTQGRGYTF
TRBV23-1	TRBJ1-1	.	.	TGCGCCAGCAGTCCAACACAAGCGGAGGTCACTGAAGCTTTCTTT	CASSPTQAEVTEAFF
TRBV7-6	TRBJ2-7	TRBD2	.	TGTGCCAGCAGCTTATTTCCGGGACGGGGGGACGAGCAGTACTTC	CASSLFPGRGDEQYF
TRBV6-1	TRBJ1-1	TRBD1	.	TGTGCCAGCAGTGAAGCGATGGGAAGTTGGACAGGAAACACTGAAGCTTTCTTT	CASSEAMGSWTGNTEAFF
TRBV6-2/TRBV6-3	TRBJ2-1	TRBD1	.	TGTGCCAGCAGTCCCCCCCCGACAGGGAACTACAATGAGCAGTTCTTC	CASSPPPTGNYNEQFF
TRBV30	TRBJ2-6	.	once	TGTGCCTGGAGTTATAGCTCTGGGGCCAACGTCCTGACTTTC	CAWSYSSGANVLTF
TRBV7-9	TRBJ1-6	.	few	TGTGCCAGCAGCTTAGACAGGGTATATTCACCCCTCCACTTT	CASSLDRVYSPLHF
TRBV29-1	TRBJ1-3	.	.	TGCAGCGTCGGGGGGGAAGGACCCTCTGGAAACACCATATATTTT	CSVGGEGPSGNTIYF
TRBV6-6	TRBJ1-2	.	.	TGTGCCAGCAGTTACAATGCAGGGTCTAACTATGGCTACACCTTC	CASSYNAGSNYGYTF
TRBV19	TRBJ1-1	TRBD1	.	TGTGCCAGTAGTCCTAGGACAGGGGACATGAACACTGAAGCTTTCTTT	CASSPRTGDMNTEAFF
TRBV24-1	TRBJ2-3	.	.	TGTGCCACCAGTGATGGGGCAGCAGATACGCAGTATTTT	CATSDGAADTQYF
TRBV7-2	TRBJ1-4	.	.	TGTGCCAGCAGCCCCCTCCGAAGCCGCAATGAAAAACTGTTTTTT	CASSPLRSRNEKLFF
TRBV27	TRBJ2-4	TRBD1	.	TGTGCCAGCAGTTTGTCTACAGGGGCCCGAGCCAAAAACATTCAGTACTTC	CASSLSTGARAKNIQYF
TRBV10-3	TRBJ1-6	TRBD1	.	TGTGCCATCAAAGGACAGGGCAATTCACCCCTCCACTTT	CAIKGQGNSPLHF
TRBV11-2	TRBJ2-7	TRBD1	.	TGTGCCAGCAGCCGAAACAGGGGGGAAGAGCAGTACTTC	CASSRNRGEEQYF
TRBV5-4	TRBJ2-6	.	.	TGTGCCAGCAGCCCCTGGGCCTCTGGGGCCAACGTCCTGACTTTC	CASSPWASGANVLTF
TRBV19	TRBJ1-1	.	.	TGTGCCAGTAAGGGGACACCCGCTATGAACACTGAAGCTTTCTTT	CASKGTPAMNTEAFF
TRBV10-3	TRBJ1-1	.	.	TGTGCCAGCGAAGGGGCTATGAACACTGAAGCTTTCTTT	CASEGAMNTEAFF